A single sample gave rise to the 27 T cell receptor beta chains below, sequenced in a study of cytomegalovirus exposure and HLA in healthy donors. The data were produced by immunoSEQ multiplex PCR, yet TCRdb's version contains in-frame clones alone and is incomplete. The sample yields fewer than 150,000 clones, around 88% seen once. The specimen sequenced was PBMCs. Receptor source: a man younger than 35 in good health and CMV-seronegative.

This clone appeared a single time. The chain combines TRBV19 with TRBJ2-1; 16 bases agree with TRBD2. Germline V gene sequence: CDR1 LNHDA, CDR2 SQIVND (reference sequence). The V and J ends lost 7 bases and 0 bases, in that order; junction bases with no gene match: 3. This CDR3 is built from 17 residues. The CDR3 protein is CASTGTSGRVSYNEQFF. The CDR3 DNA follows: TGTGCCAGTACAGGGACTAGCGGGAGGGTCTCCTACAATGAGCAGTTCTTC.

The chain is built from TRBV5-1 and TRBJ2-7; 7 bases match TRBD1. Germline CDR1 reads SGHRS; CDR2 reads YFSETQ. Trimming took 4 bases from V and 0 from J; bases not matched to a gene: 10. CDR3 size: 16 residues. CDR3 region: CASSLSTGLASYEQYF. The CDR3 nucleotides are TGCGCCAGCAGCCTTTCGACAGGGTTAGCCTCCTACGAGCAGTACTTC.

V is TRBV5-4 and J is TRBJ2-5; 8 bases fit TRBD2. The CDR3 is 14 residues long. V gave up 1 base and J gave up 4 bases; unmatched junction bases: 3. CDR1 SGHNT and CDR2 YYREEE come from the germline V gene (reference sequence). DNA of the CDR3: TGTGCCAGCAGCTTGACCGGGGGGGGAGAGACCCAGTACTTC. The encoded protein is CASSLTGGGETQYF.

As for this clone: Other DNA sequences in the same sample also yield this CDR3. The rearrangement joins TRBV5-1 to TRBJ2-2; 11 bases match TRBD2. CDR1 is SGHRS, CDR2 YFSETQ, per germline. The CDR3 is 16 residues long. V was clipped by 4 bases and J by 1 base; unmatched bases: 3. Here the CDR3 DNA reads TGCGCCAGCAGCCGGGGGACTAGCGGGAACACCGGGGAGCTGTTTTTT. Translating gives CASSRGTSGNTGELFF.

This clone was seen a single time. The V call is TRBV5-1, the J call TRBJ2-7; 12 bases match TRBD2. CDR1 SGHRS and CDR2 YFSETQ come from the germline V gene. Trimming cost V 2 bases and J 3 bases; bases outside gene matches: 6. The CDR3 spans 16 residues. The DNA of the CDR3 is TGCGCCAGCAGCTTCGGACTAGCGGGGACAAACTACGAGCAGTACTTC. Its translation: CASSFGLAGTNYEQYF.

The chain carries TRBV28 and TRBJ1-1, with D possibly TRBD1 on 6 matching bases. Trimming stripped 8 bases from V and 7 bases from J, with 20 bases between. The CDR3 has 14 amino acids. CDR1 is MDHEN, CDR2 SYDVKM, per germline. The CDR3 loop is CASYQTHRVGEAFF. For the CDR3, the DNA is TGTGCCAGCTACCAAACCCACAGGGTCGGTGAAGCTTTCTTT.

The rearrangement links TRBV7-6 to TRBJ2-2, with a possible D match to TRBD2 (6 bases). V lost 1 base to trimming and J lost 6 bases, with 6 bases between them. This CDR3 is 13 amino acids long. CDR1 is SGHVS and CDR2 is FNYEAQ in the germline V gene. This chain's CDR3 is CASSLGGAGELFF. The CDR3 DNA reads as TGTGCCAGCAGCTTAGGGGGGGCCGGGGAGCTGTTTTTT. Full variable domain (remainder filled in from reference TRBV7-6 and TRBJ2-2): GAGVSQSPRYKVTKRGQDVALRCDPISGHVSLYWYRQALGQGPEFLTYFNYEAQQDKSGLPNDRFSAERPEGSISTLTIQRTEQRDSAMYRCASSLGGAGELFFGEGSRLTVL.

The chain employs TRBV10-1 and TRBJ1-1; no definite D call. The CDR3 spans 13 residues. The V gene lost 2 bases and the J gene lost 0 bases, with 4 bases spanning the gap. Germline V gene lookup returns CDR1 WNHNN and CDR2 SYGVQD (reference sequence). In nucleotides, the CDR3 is TGCGCCAGCAGTGAGGAGGTGAACACTGAAGCTTTCTTT. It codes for CASSEEVNTEAFF.

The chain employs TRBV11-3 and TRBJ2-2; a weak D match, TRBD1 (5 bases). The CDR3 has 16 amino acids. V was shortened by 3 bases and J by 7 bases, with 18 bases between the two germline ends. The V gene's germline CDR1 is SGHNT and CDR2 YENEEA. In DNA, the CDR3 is TGTGCCAGCAGCTTTCAACAGGAAGGAGTAGGCGGGGAGCTGTTTTTT. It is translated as CASSFQQEGVGGELFF.

In nucleotides, the CDR3 is TGTGCCAGCGGAGGGGAGAGGGCCATGAACACTGAAGCTTTCTTT. Protein sequence: CASGGERAMNTEAFF. This chain uses TRBV7-9 with TRBJ1-1, with D perhaps TRBD1 (5 bases). V shed 8 bases and J shed 0 bases, with 16 bases lying between them. Germline loops: CDR1 SEHNR, CDR2 FQNEAQ (reference sequence). The CDR3 extends over 15 amino acids.

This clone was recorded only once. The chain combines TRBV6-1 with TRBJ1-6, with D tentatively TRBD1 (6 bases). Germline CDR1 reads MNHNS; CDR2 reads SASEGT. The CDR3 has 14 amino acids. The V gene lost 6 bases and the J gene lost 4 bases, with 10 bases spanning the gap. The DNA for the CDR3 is TGTGCCAGCAGCGGAGGACAGTATAATTCACCCCTCCACTTT. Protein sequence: CASSGGQYNSPLHF.

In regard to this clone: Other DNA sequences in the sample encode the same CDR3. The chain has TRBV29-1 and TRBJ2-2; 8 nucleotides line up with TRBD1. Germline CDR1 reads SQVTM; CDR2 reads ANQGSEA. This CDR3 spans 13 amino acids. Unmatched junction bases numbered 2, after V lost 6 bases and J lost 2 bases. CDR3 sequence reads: CSVDRGNTGELFF. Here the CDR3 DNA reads TGCAGCGTAGACAGGGGTAACACCGGGGAGCTGTTTTTT.

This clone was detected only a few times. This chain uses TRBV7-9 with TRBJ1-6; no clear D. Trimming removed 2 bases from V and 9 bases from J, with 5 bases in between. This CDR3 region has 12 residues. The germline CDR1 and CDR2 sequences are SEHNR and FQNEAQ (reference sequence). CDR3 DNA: TGTGCCAGCAGCTTACCGGTTTCACCCCTCCACTTT. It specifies CASSLPVSPLHF.

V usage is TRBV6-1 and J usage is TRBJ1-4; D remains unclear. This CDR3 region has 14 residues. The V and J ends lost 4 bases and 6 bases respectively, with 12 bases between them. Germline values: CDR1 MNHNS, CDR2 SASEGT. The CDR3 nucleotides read TGTGCCAGCAGTGGGCGGACTGAGTATGAAAAACTGTTTTTT. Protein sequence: CASSGRTEYEKLFF.

The CDR3 loop is CASSFKRGGTDTQYF. CDR3 DNA sequence: TGTGCCAGCAGCTTTAAGCGGGGGGGCACAGATACGCAGTATTTT. This sequence joins TRBV7-9 and TRBJ2-3; 9 bases align to TRBD2. Trimming took 3 bases from V and 1 from J; bases not matched to a gene: 2. This CDR3 contains 15 residues. CDR1 and CDR2 (germline): SEHNR, FQNEAQ (reference sequence).

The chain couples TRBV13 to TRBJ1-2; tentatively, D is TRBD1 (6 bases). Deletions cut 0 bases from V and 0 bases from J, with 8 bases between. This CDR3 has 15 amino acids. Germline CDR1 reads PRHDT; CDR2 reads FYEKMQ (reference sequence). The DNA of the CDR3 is TGTGCCAGCAGCTTAGGCAGGACAGCTAACTATGGCTACACCTTC. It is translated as CASSLGRTANYGYTF.

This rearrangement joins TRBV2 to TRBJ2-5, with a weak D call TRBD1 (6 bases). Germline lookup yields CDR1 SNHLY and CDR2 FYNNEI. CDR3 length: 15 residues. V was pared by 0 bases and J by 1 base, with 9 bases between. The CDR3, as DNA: TGTGCCAGCAGTGAAGCGAGGGGGACCCAAGAGACCCAGTACTTC. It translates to CASSEARGTQETQYF.

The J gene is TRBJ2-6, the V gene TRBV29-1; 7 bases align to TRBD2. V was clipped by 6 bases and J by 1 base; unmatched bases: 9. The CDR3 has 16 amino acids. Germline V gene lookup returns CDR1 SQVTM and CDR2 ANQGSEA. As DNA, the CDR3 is TGCAGCGTCTGGGGGGGTATCGGTTCTGGGGCCAACGTCCTGACTTTC. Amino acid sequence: CSVWGGIGSGANVLTF.

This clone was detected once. CDR3 sequence reads: CASRFLGTSYNEQFF. Written as DNA, the CDR3 is TGTGCCAGCAGATTTCTAGGAACTTCCTACAATGAGCAGTTCTTC. The chain couples TRBV6-5 to TRBJ2-1, with D hard to call. V lost 6 bases and J 1 base, leaving 13 bases between the germline ends. The CDR3 is made up of 15 amino acids. CDR1 is MNHEY, CDR2 SVGAGI, per germline.

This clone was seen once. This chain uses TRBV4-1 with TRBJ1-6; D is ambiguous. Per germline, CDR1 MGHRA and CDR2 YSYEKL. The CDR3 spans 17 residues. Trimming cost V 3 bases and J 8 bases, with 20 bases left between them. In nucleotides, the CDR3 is TGCGCCAGCAGCCAGGCGGACTCGGCGGCGGTGGATTCACCCCTCCACTTT. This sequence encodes CASSQADSAAVDSPLHF.

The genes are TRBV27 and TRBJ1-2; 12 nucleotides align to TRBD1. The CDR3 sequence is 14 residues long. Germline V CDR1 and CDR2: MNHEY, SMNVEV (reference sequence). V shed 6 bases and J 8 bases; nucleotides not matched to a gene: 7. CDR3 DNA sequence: TGTGCCAGCAGAACCGGGACAGGGGGCGTAGGCTACACCTTC. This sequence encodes CASRTGTGGVGYTF.

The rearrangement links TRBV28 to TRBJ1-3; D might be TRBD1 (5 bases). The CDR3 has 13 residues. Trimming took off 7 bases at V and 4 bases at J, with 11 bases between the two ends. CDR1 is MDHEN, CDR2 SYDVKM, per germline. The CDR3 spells CASKQGVGNTIYF. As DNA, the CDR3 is TGTGCCAGCAAGCAGGGCGTAGGAAACACCATATATTTT.

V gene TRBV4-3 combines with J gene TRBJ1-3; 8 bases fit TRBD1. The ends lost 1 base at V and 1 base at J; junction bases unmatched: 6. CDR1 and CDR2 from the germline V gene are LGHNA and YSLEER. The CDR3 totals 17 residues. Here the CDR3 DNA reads TGCGCCAGCAGCCAAGTGACCAGGGGGCGATCTGGAAACACCATATATTTT. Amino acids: CASSQVTRGRSGNTIYF.

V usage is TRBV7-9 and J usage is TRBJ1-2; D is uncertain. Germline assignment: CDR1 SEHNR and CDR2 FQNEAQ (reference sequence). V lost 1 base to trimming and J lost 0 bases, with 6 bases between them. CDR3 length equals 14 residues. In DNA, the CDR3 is TGTGCCAGCAGCTTAGGAGTCTCTAACTATGGCTACACCTTC. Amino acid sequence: CASSLGVSNYGYTF.

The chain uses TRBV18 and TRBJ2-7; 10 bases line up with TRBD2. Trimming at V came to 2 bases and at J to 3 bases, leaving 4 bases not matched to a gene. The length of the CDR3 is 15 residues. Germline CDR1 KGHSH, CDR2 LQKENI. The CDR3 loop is CASSPKAGGNYEQYF. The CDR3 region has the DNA TGTGCCAGCTCACCAAAAGCGGGGGGGAACTACGAGCAGTACTTC.

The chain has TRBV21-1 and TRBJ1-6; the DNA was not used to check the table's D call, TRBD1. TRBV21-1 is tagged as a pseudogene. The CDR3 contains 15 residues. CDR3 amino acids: CASSNMTGSNSPLHF. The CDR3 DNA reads TGTGCCAGCAGCAACATGACAGGATCCAATTCACCCCTCCACTTT.

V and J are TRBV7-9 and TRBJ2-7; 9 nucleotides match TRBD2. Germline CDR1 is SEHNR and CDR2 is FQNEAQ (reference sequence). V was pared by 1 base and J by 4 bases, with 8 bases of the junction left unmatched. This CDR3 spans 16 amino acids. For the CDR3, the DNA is TGTGCCAGCAGCTTAGATAGGGTAGCGGGAGCTTACGAGCAGTACTTC. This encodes CASSLDRVAGAYEQYF.